The sequence of this T cell receptor beta chain was determined in a study of T cells in Graves' hyperthyroidism and ophthalmopathy. Whole-study context: Peripheral blood was obtained at initial diagnosis, preceding any treatment.

CDR3 length equals 17 residues. The V gene end was trimmed by 3 bases and the J gene end by 1 base; junction bases not matched to a gene: 6. In germline, CDR1 is MDHEN, CDR2 SYDVKM. The TCR beta CDR3 regions underwent amplification using RNA transcripts as the source. The study used the HTBI primer set for a first-round RT-PCR of the TCR CDR3. TCRdb used MiXCR to reprocess the multiplex PCR reads, holding one entry per CDR3 protein. Of about 270,000 distinct CDR3 sequences listed, 20% to 25% are singletons. Each ophthalmopathy patient scored at least 3 on the Clinical Activity Score and at least 4 on NOSPECS grade, with duration under 3 months.

The TCR comes from a man aged 25-45 years with Graves' ophthalmopathy. Sequencing used blood. The genes are TRBV28 and TRBJ1-6; TRBD1 agrees at 7 bases. The DNA for the CDR3 is TGTGCCAGCAGTTTTTGGTCAGGGGGGTCCTATAATTCACCCCTCCACTTT. It yields the protein CASSFWSGGSYNSPLHF.